This TCR beta chain appears in the sequencing data of a study of blood T cells in healthy people across ages (dated by TCRdb to the mid-2010s). As for the study more broadly: In model experiments, roughly one uniquely barcoded TCR beta cDNA molecule per two T cells was captured by template switching. The study measured age-related changes in TCR beta repertoire diversity using deep sequencing normalized with unique cDNA molecular identifiers. The donors were split into four age groups: young (average 16 years), middle-aged (about 40), aged (over 55) and long-lived (about 82). To avoid experimental bias, donors of different ages were distributed randomly across sequencing lanes. The study analyzed two additional independent replicas of 1 million unique cDNA reads from the same blood draw for two donors, one aged 18 to 30 and one aged 80 or older. Overall study outcomes, separate from this receptor: Estimates of total diversity based on one million sequenced T cells were regarded as lower bounds and as underestimates. The long-lived group showed more naive CD4+ T cells, fewer expanded clones and increased TCR diversity than the aged group, suggesting age selection. Donor CMV infection status was unknown, potentially confounding age-related changes in expanded clonotypes. A strong correlation was found between observed TCR beta diversity and the percentage of naive T cells measured by flow cytometry. Observed TCR beta diversity per million T cells fell roughly linearly with age, and a significant reduction was already apparent by age around 36. Since profiling was done on bulk unsorted PBMCs, naive and antigen-experienced compartments could not be conclusively compared.

The germline V gene (reference sequence) provides CDR1 DFQATT and CDR2 SNEGSKA. The CDR3 goes from the cysteine to the phenylalanine over 16 residues. Just the 48-base CDR3 DNA is kept, in frame starting at base 1. For this chain, trimming is 3 bases at the V end and 5 bases at the J end, and the number of junction bases without a gene match is 8. The library was generated by 5' RACE. Sequencing was performed on an Illumina HiSeq 2500. A second PCR of roughly 6 to 11 cycles was performed with a sample-barcoded 5' primer and a J-beta primer mix. A template-switch 5' adaptor carrying 12 random nucleotides introduced a unique molecular identifier onto each TCR beta cDNA molecule. Each sample yielded at least 2.5 million CDR3-containing paired-end reads. All of the RNA was converted into first-strand cDNA using the Mint cDNA synthesis kit, with a TRBC-specific oligonucleotide serving as the primer. Following uracil-DNA glycosylase treatment, a first 18-cycle PCR with universal primers M1SS and BC2_uni_R was performed on all cDNA. Per the original workflow: Normalization of each sample was performed by random selection of 1 million high-quality reads, each carrying a distinct molecular identifier. Reads sharing molecular identifiers were discarded rather than binned into consensus sequences. MiTCR, run with a Q25 quality threshold and the strictest error-elimination algorithm, handled CDR3 identification, clonotype clustering and error correction. A nonparametric unseen species model with Euler transformation was used to estimate a lower bound on total TCR beta diversity. In-frame beta chains were kept once TCRdb had trimmed the public reads at Q25 with fastp and called clones with MiXCR. Under each unique CDR3 protein, matching rows form one entry showing the most common genes and DNA. What appears here as the V and J calls and clone size reflects TCRdb's work, not the paper's. In this sample the table shows more than 1 million distinct CDR3 sequences, 40% to 50% of which occur a single time. The biggest ten clones account for approximately 20% of the sample.

About this clonotype itself: No cognate antigen has been identified for it. No per-base quality is available; no much larger clone lies one base away.

Systemically healthy Caucasian individuals from Russia, approximately 39 in total and aged roughly 6 to 100 years, were included as donors. Each donor gave approximately 9.3 milliliters of peripheral blood, collected into EDTA-treated Vacutainer tubes. Ficoll-Paque density-gradient centrifugation was used to isolate PBMCs, with at least 6.5 million per sample. Total RNA, at least 5 micrograms per sample, was extracted from PBMCs with Trizol reagent. Naive CD45RAhigh/CD27high T cell percentages were measured by flow cytometry on a PBMC aliquot from every donor. Sequencing was done on a sample of blood. The sequence was collected from a woman aged 55-70 years in good health. The chain was built from TRBV20-1 and TRBJ2-3, with 13 bases matching TRBD2. At the DNA level, the sequence is TGCAGTGCTAGCCAACTAGCGGGAGGGAGGGGAGATACGCAGTATTTT. It is translated as CSASQLAGGRGDTQYF.